This T cell receptor beta chain stems from a study of T cell responses to AZD1222 COVID-19 vaccine. Study results and caveats: Researchers report vaccine-associated CD4 TCRs spanning spike, with dominance at 160-218 and 743-854. White British people made up most donors, females outnumbered males, and clonal diversity was possibly underestimated. Two AZD1222 doses significantly raised spike-specific TCR breadth and depth over controls.

Regarding this clone: Its target is not known.

The trim removed 3 bases at V and 5 bases at J, leaving 12 bases unmatched. CDR1 and CDR2 (germline): SGDLS, YYNGEE. The CDR3 spans 16 residues. Data came from immunoSEQ multiplex PCR; TCRdb stores just in-frame clones and leaves some out. The sample carries 150,000 to 200,000 clones, approximately 91% recorded once. The chain links TRBV9 to TRBJ2-5; 8 bases are shared with TRBD2. This clonotype was obtained from an adult who received the AZD1222 COVID-19 vaccine. The source was peripheral blood, collected 28 days after the second AZD1222 dose. CDR3 residues: CASSGEVSKRGETQYF. CDR3 DNA sequence: TGTGCCAGCAGCGGGGAAGTAAGCAAGCGGGGGGAGACCCAGTACTTC.